The 7 T cell receptor beta chains below all came from one sample that was sequenced in a study of human T cells and chemical hapten exposure (dated by TCRdb to the early 2020s). The library relied on RACE. Instrument used: NextSeq 500. Starting from the raw public reads, TCRdb applied fastp trimming at Q25, assembled clones with MiXCR and retained in-frame beta chains. All rows with the same CDR3 protein become a single entry with the most common DNA and genes. Present in this sample are some 120,000 distinct CDR3 sequences, approximately 9.5% of which were seen just once. Approximately 2% of the sample is in the top ten clones. The time point label of this sample denotes: healthy volunteer bleed at 2 weeks. Total RNA was extracted from unfractionated whole blood that had been collected in Tempus Blood RNA tubes. Sequencing was carried out using whole blood. The receptors come from a male donor in good health. Some clones in this sample may be carry-over from other donors' samples.

This chain uses TRBV20-1 with TRBJ2-5; 13 nucleotides line up with TRBD2. The CDR3 has 16 residues. CDR1 is DFQATT and CDR2 is SNEGSKA in the germline V gene (reference sequence). J gave up 2 bases and V 0 bases, and 3 bases lay outside the gene matches. The CDR3 region is CSARETSGGIQETQYF. Written as DNA, the CDR3 is TGCAGTGCTAGAGAGACTAGCGGGGGGATACAAGAGACCCAGTACTTC.

This clonotype was detected many times. V and J are TRBV7-9 and TRBJ1-1; TRBD1 might be the D (5 bases). V was clipped by 6 bases and J by 0 bases, with 17 bases between them. The CDR3 extends over 16 amino acids. The V gene's germline CDR1 is SEHNR and CDR2 FQNEAQ (reference sequence). CDR3 loop: CASSLLVGAMNTEAFF. The CDR3 DNA reads TGTGCCAGCAGTTTACTCGTTGGGGCCATGAACACTGAAGCTTTCTTT.

The table lists this clonotype with a few counts. This sequence joins TRBV12-3 or TRBV12-4 and TRBJ1-2; 7 bases map to TRBD1. V trimming: 4 bases; J trimming: 0 bases; junction bases outside the gene matches: 8. The CDR3 runs to 16 residues. CDR3 bases: TGTGCCAGCAGTTACGGGACAGTCCCTTCTAACTATGGCTACACCTTC. Its protein is CASSYGTVPSNYGYTF.

This clonotype was observed a few times. The genes are TRBV14 and TRBJ2-3; 11 bases are shared with TRBD2. With V trimmed by 0 bases and J by 3 bases, 8 bases remained unmatched. The V gene's germline CDR1 is SGHDN and CDR2 FVKESK. There are 18 residues in the CDR3. This CDR3 reads CASSQDLTSGSETDTQYF. CDR3 DNA: TGTGCCAGCAGCCAAGATCTAACTAGCGGGAGTGAAACAGATACGCAGTATTTT.

A few counts support this clonotype. The J gene is TRBJ1-5, the V gene TRBV27; the D is unclear. CDR1 MNHEY and CDR2 SMNVEV come from the germline V gene (reference sequence). This CDR3 is built from 13 residues. Trimming left V 5 bases short and J 1 base short, with 6 bases between. The CDR3 DNA sequence: TGTGCCAGCAGTCGACGGAGCAATCAGCCCCAGCATTTT. This encodes CASSRRSNQPQHF.

V usage is TRBV6-2 or TRBV6-3 and J usage is TRBJ2-7, with D possibly TRBD1 on 5 matching bases. Trimming took 4 bases from V and 6 from J, leaving 7 bases between them. The V gene's germline CDR1 is MNHEY and CDR2 SVGEGT. The CDR3 runs 11 residues. CDR3 sequence (DNA): TGTGCCAGCAGTTTCAGGGCCGAGCAGTACTTC. Translated: CASSFRAEQYF.

This sequence joins TRBV6-5 and TRBJ1-1; no reliable D call. V was trimmed by 2 bases and J by 0 bases, leaving 10 bases between them. CDR1 and CDR2 from the germline V gene are MNHEY and SVGAGI. The CDR3 has 15 amino acids. CDR3 nucleotide sequence: TGTGCCAGCAGTTACGGGTGGGGTTTGAACACTGAAGCTTTCTTT. Translating it yields CASSYGWGLNTEAFF.